The 22 T cell receptor beta chains listed next were all sequenced from one sample in a study of blood T cell repertoires in COVID-19 (dated by TCRdb to the early 2020s). Library method: the immunoSEQ multiplex PCR assay. TCRdb's version of the immuneACCESS table is confined to in-frame rearrangements and falls short of the full clone set. An unresolved V gene accounts for under half of the shortfall where checked; the remainder is of unknown origin. For this sample there are 150,000 or so clones; around 80% appear just once. The ten most abundant clones make up 13% of the sample. The specimen sequenced was PBMCs or T cells enriched from blood (not recorded which). These receptors were taken from a woman in her sixties or seventies who had recovered from COVID-19.

This chain connects TRBV5-1 to TRBJ2-3; TRBD1 agrees at 12 bases. V was clipped by 3 bases and J by 3 bases; unmatched bases: 17. Germline V CDR1 and CDR2: SGHRS, YFSETQ. The CDR3 sequence is 20 residues long. The CDR3 is CASSSGQGAQSFGSTDTQYF. The CDR3 DNA reads TGCGCCAGCAGCTCGGGACAGGGGGCCCAATCTTTCGGCTCAACAGATACGCAGTATTTT.

The V and J genes are TRBV5-1 and TRBJ2-7; D perhaps matches TRBD2 (6 bases). Trimming cost V 2 bases and J 2 bases, with 8 bases left between them. The CDR3 spans 13 residues. The germline V gene encodes CDR1 SGHRS and CDR2 YFSETQ. The DNA for the CDR3 is TGCGCCAGCAGCTTCGGAGGGACCTACGAGCAGTACTTC. This codes for CASSFGGTYEQYF.

The chain employs TRBV30 and TRBJ1-2; tentatively, D is TRBD1 (6 bases). The CDR3 loop spans 13 amino acids. The V end lost 6 bases, the J end lost 10 bases, and 21 bases lay between the germline ends. Germline V CDR1 and CDR2: GTSNPN, SVGIG (reference sequence). Here the CDR3 DNA reads TGTGCCTGCCCCCCCGGACAGTTTGGTGCCTACACCTTC. Its protein is CACPPGQFGAYTF.

The rearrangement uses TRBV6-5 and TRBJ1-6, with 7 bases that match TRBD1. CDR3 length: 15 residues. J gave up 10 bases and V 0 bases, and 6 bases lay outside the gene matches. CDR1 MNHEY and CDR2 SVGAGI come from the germline V gene. The CDR3 DNA reads TGTGCCAGCAGTTACTCTGGGACAGAGGGATCACCCCTCCACTTT. The encoded protein is CASSYSGTEGSPLHF.

The chain is built from TRBV2 and TRBJ2-7, with D possibly TRBD1 on 6 matching bases. CDR3 length: 14 amino acids. Germline assignment: CDR1 SNHLY and CDR2 FYNNEI. Trimming removed 2 bases at V and 6 bases at J, with 14 bases between. Here the CDR3 reads CASSERDTFGEQYF. In nucleotides, the CDR3 is TGTGCCAGCAGTGAAAGGGACACTTTCGGCGAGCAGTACTTC. The variable domain in full, completed from reference TRBV2 and TRBJ2-7, reads EPEVTQTPSHQVTQMGQEVILRCVPISNHLYFYWYRQILGQKVEFLVSFYNNEISEKSEIFDDQFSVERPDGSNFTLKIRSTKLEDSAMYFCASSERDTFGEQYFGPGTRLTVT.

This clone is a singleton in its sample. The rearrangement links TRBV28 to TRBJ2-1; 8 bases align to TRBD1. Germline CDR1 MDHEN, CDR2 SYDVKM. J was trimmed by 2 bases and V by 6 bases; bases with no gene match: 6. This CDR3 has 15 residues. CDR3 amino acids: CASRPTGGTYNEQFF. The CDR3, as DNA: TGTGCCAGCAGGCCCACAGGGGGGACCTACAATGAGCAGTTCTTC.

J is TRBJ1-4 and V is TRBV30; the D is unclear. The CDR3 is made up of 13 amino acids. The V end lost 1 base, the J end lost 1 base, and 4 bases lay between the germline ends. From germline, CDR1 is GTSNPN and CDR2 SVGIG (reference sequence). Here the CDR3 reads CAWSALTNEKLFF. The CDR3 nucleotides are TGTGCCTGGAGTGCCTTAACTAATGAAAAACTGTTTTTT.

The chain recombines TRBV6-1 with TRBJ1-3; D gene uncertain. The length of the CDR3 is 15 residues. V dropped 1 base and J dropped 0 bases, with 7 bases sitting between them. The germline gives CDR1 MNHNS, CDR2 SASEGT. The CDR3 region has the DNA TGTGCCAGCAGTGAAGACTTTAACTCTGGAAACACCATATATTTT. Encoded protein: CASSEDFNSGNTIYF.

This clone was recorded once. The rearrangement joins TRBV7-2 to TRBJ1-6; no definite D call. The CDR3 extends over 16 amino acids. Germline V CDR1 and CDR2: SGHTA, FQGNSA. V lost 2 bases and J lost 6, with 14 bases in between. The CDR3, as DNA: TGTGCCAGCAGCTTACTTTACAGTCAGTCTAATTCACCCCTCCACTTT. Amino acids: CASSLLYSQSNSPLHF.

The chain recombines TRBV4-2 with TRBJ2-3; 11 bases align to TRBD2. Germline assignment: CDR1 LGHNA and CDR2 YNFKEQ. Trimming cost V 4 bases and J 0 bases; bases outside gene matches: 3. CDR3 length: 16 amino acids. The CDR3 DNA is TGTGCCAGCAGCCCTGGGACTAGCGGTAGCACAGATACGCAGTATTTT. It specifies CASSPGTSGSTDTQYF.

V gene TRBV2 combines with J gene TRBJ1-3; D not resolved. Per germline, CDR1 SNHLY and CDR2 FYNNEI. The CDR3 length is 13 residues. V was clipped by 8 bases and J by 0 bases, with 8 bases between them. The CDR3 loop is CASLPFSGNTIYF. The CDR3 nucleotides are TGTGCCAGCCTTCCGTTCTCTGGAAACACCATATATTTT.

V and J are TRBV2 and TRBJ1-5, with a weak D call TRBD1 (5 bases). This CDR3 has 17 residues. Trimming cost V 2 bases and J 6 bases, with 20 bases left between them. Germline V gives CDR1 SNHLY, CDR2 FYNNEI. CDR3 loop: CASSESGRVAGGQPQHF. The CDR3 bases are TGTGCCAGCAGTGAATCAGGGAGGGTGGCAGGAGGTCAGCCCCAGCATTTT.

This rearrangement joins TRBV30 to TRBJ1-4, with a weak D call TRBD1 (5 bases). This CDR3 has 15 residues. Germline values: CDR1 GTSNPN, CDR2 SVGIG (reference sequence). Trimming took off 2 bases at V and 8 bases at J, with 18 bases between the two ends. CDR3 loop: CAWSRNGAPGEKLFF. The CDR3 DNA reads TGTGCCTGGAGTAGAAATGGGGCACCAGGCGAAAAACTGTTTTTT. The full variable domain, in which reference TRBV30 and TRBJ1-4 provide the parts outside the CDR3, is SQTIHQWPATLVQPVGSPLSLECTVEGTSNPNLYWYRQAAGRGLQLLFYSVGIGQISSEVPQNLSASRPQDRQFILSSKKLLLSDSGFYLCAWSRNGAPGEKLFFGSGTQLSVL.

The gene calls are TRBV7-9 and TRBJ2-7; 13 bases are a match to TRBD2. The V segment lost 3 bases and the J segment 0 bases; nucleotides outside the gene matches: 2. CDR1 is SEHNR, CDR2 FQNEAQ, per germline (reference sequence). The CDR3 contains 16 residues. This chain's CDR3 is CASSFRTSGSSYEQYF. In DNA form, the CDR3 reads TGTGCCAGCAGCTTCCGGACTAGCGGGAGCTCCTACGAGCAGTACTTC. Using reference TRBV7-9 and TRBJ2-7 for the parts outside the CDR3, the full variable domain is DTGVSQNPRHKITKRGQNVTFRCDPISEHNRLYWYRQTLGQGPEFLTYFQNEAQLEKSRLLSDRFSAERPKGSFSTLEIQRTEQGDSAMYLCASSFRTSGSSYEQYFGPGTRLTVT.

V gene TRBV7-9 combines with J gene TRBJ2-1; TRBD1 is a possible D gene (6 bases). This CDR3 is 14 amino acids long. The ends were cut back, 5 bases at V and 7 bases at J, with 15 bases in the middle. The germline CDR1 and CDR2 sequences are SEHNR and FQNEAQ (reference sequence). CDR3 in amino acids: CASSQGWFLNEQFF. The CDR3 coding sequence is TGTGCCAGCAGCCAGGGGTGGTTTCTTAATGAGCAGTTCTTC. Supplemented by reference TRBV7-9 and TRBJ2-1, the full variable domain reads DTGVSQNPRHKITKRGQNVTFRCDPISEHNRLYWYRQTLGQGPEFLTYFQNEAQLEKSRLLSDRFSAERPKGSFSTLEIQRTEQGDSAMYLCASSQGWFLNEQFFGPGTRLTVL.

The DNA of the CDR3 is TGTGCCGGGGGCTTTGAGACCCAGTACTTC. As protein: CAGGFETQYF. V usage is TRBV30 and J usage is TRBJ2-5, with a possible D match to TRBD1 (6 bases). V lost 8 bases to trimming and J lost 5 bases, with 9 bases between them. The CDR3 is 10 amino acids. Germline loops: CDR1 GTSNPN, CDR2 SVGIG (reference sequence).

The genes are TRBV5-1 and TRBJ2-1; weak D call: TRBD1 (5 bases). This CDR3 comprises 17 residues. V lost 4 bases to trimming and J lost 0 bases, with 17 bases between them. Germline lookup yields CDR1 SGHRS and CDR2 YFSETQ. CDR3 amino acids: CASSPQGGTSSYNEQFF. CDR3 sequence (DNA): TGCGCCAGCAGCCCCCAGGGCGGCACCAGCTCCTACAATGAGCAGTTCTTC.

This clone was counted a single time. The chain has TRBV28 and TRBJ1-2; 7 nucleotides match TRBD1. The length of the CDR3 is 15 residues. The germline CDR1 and CDR2 sequences are MDHEN and SYDVKM. Trimming at V came to 2 bases and at J to 7 bases, leaving 10 bases not matched to a gene. DNA of the CDR3: TGTGCCAGCAGTTTACCCGAACGGGACAGACTTGGCTACACCTTC. Its protein product is CASSLPERDRLGYTF.

The chain combines TRBV10-3 with TRBJ2-7, with a weak D call TRBD1 (7 bases). The V end lost 2 bases, the J end lost 5 bases, and 10 bases lay between the germline ends. CDR1 ENHRY and CDR2 SYGVKD come from the germline V gene. The CDR3 is 13 amino acids. CDR3 sequence (DNA): TGTGCCATCAGTGAGGGCAGGGGGGACGAGCAGTACTTC. This gives the protein CAISEGRGDEQYF.

The chain is built from TRBV19 and TRBJ1-5; D may be TRBD1 (5 bases). The CDR3 totals 14 residues. Between the trimmed V and J ends, which lost 2 bases and 3 bases, there was a span of 8 bases. Germline CDR1 LNHDA, CDR2 SQIVND (reference sequence). CDR3: CASSIRQPNQPQHF. The CDR3 nucleotides read TGTGCCAGTAGTATACGACAGCCCAATCAGCCCCAGCATTTT. The entire variable domain, with the rest obtained from reference TRBV19 and TRBJ1-5, is as follows: DGGITQSPKYLFRKEGQNVTLSCEQNLNHDAMYWYRQDPGQGLRLIYYSQIVNDFQKGDIAEGYSVSREKKESFPLTVTSAQKNPTAFYLCASSIRQPNQPQHFGDGTRLSIL.

This clone was counted a few times. The chain couples TRBV7-9 to TRBJ2-7, with D possibly TRBD1 on 5 matching bases. Germline V lookup: CDR1 SEHNR, CDR2 FQNEAQ (reference sequence). The CDR3 is 14 residues long. With 5 bases removed from V and 7 bases from J, the gap between germline ends came to 18 bases. The CDR3 loop reads CASSSPGLPWEQYF. Here the CDR3 DNA reads TGTGCCAGCAGCAGCCCAGGGCTACCCTGGGAGCAGTACTTC.

CDR3 in DNA: TGTGCCAGCAGCGTAGTAGCGGGGGGCACAGATACGCAGTATTTT. Encoded protein: CASSVVAGGTDTQYF. V usage is TRBV9 and J usage is TRBJ2-3, with 9 bases identical to TRBD2. Trimming took 0 bases from V and 1 from J; bases not matched to a gene: 0. The germline CDR1 and CDR2 sequences are SGDLS and YYNGEE. The CDR3 length is 15 residues.